The rows below give T cell receptor beta chains drawn from one sample of a study of blood T cells in healthy people across ages. TCRdb passed the 5' RACE reads through MiXCR, listing each CDR3 protein once. The table includes more than 750,000 distinct CDR3 sequences, 25% to 35% detected once. This sample also appeared in a second study, on T cells of mothers and their children.

The sequenced sample consisted of blood. These TCRs come from a woman aged 40 to 50 in good health. CDR3s include the opening cysteine and the closing phenylalanine or tryptophan. D genes are given only for firm matches. The size field is filled for only some rows; it gives once, few, many or a size class.

CASSTGPGSNEQFF	TGTGCCAGCTCAACCGGTCCAGGGAGCAATGAGCAGTTCTTC	TRBV18	TRBJ2-1	NA	few
CASSQVHRGENTIYF	TGCGCCAGCAGCCAAGTTCACAGGGGGGAAAACACCATATATTTT	TRBV4-1	TRBJ1-3	TRBD1	few
CASSLRSGYNEQFF	TGTGCCAGCAGCCTAAGGTCCGGATACAATGAGCAGTTCTTC	TRBV21-1	TRBJ2-1	NA	NA
CSVPRGSGVHQPQHF	TGCAGTGTACCAAGAGGCAGTGGGGTCCATCAGCCCCAGCATTTT	TRBV20-1	TRBJ1-5	NA	few
CASRTRAGANVLTF	TGTGCCAGCAGGACCCGGGCTGGGGCCAACGTCCTGACTTTC	TRBV12-3/TRBV12-4	TRBJ2-6	NA	many
CASSPRGTSLDNEQFF	TGTGCCAGCAGCCCACGCGGGACTAGTCTTGACAATGAGCAGTTCTTC	TRBV7-2	TRBJ2-1	TRBD2	few
CASRPGIRGDYGYTF	TGTGCCAGCAGACCCGGGATAAGAGGGGACTATGGCTACACCTTC	TRBV12-3/TRBV12-4	TRBJ1-2	NA	NA
CSVETQGVNIQYF	TGCAGCGTTGAAACACAGGGGGTGAACATTCAGTACTTC	TRBV29-1	TRBJ2-4	TRBD1	many
CATSGDYQETQYF	TGTGCCACCAGTGGAGACTACCAAGAGACCCAGTACTTC	TRBV24-1	TRBJ2-5	NA	NA
CASSTDRGNLYNEQFF	TGTGCCAGCAGCACGGACAGGGGGAATCTCTACAATGAGCAGTTCTTC	TRBV9	TRBJ2-1	TRBD1	NA
CASSPDYVSYNEQFF	TGTGCCAGCAGTCCCGACTACGTCTCCTACAATGAGCAGTTCTTC	TRBV7-2	TRBJ2-1	NA	NA
CASRGPENEQYF	TGTGCCAGCAGGGGGCCGGAAAATGAGCAGTACTTC	TRBV12-3/TRBV12-4	TRBJ2-7	NA	NA
CANCAAGSEKLFF	TGTGCCAACTGCGCTGCAGGGTCTGAAAAACTGTTTTTT	TRBV12-3/TRBV12-4	TRBJ1-4	NA	NA
CASSLGQGEKFF	TGTGCCAGCAGCTTAGGGCAGGGGGAAAAGTTCTTC	TRBV7-3	TRBJ2-1	TRBD1	NA
CASSLGLALSYEQYF	TGTGCCAGCAGCTTAGGACTAGCGTTATCCTACGAGCAGTACTTC	TRBV7-2	TRBJ2-7	TRBD2	many
CASSPFVAEQYF	TGTGCCAGCAGTCCATTCGTCGCCGAGCAGTACTTC	TRBV7-2	TRBJ2-7	NA	NA
CASSSPVSGGGDPQYF	TGTGCCAGCTCGAGCCCGGTCAGCGGCGGGGGAGATCCGCAGTATTTT	TRBV18	TRBJ2-3	TRBD2	NA
CSAQRPGQGVSEQYF	TGCAGTGCCCAGAGGCCGGGACAGGGGGTATCCGAGCAGTACTTC	TRBV20-1	TRBJ2-7	TRBD1	few
CASSSSGYWNTEAFF	TGTGCCAGCAGCTCGTCCGGGTACTGGAACACTGAAGCTTTCTTT	TRBV5-4	TRBJ1-1	NA	NA
CAWSVRGGTEAFF	TGTGCCTGGAGTGTACGAGGGGGCACTGAAGCTTTCTTT	TRBV30	TRBJ1-1	NA	few
CASRARLGFRAGFIEAFF	TGTGCCAGCAGAGCCCGCTTAGGGTTCCGGGCTGGCTTTATTGAAGCTTTCTTT	TRBV12-3/TRBV12-4	TRBJ1-1	NA	NA
CASRMGTYEQYF	TGTGCCAGCAGGATGGGTACCTACGAGCAGTACTTC	TRBV7-8	TRBJ2-7	NA	NA
CASSRGRLAFQETQYF	TGTGCCAGCAGCAGGGGAAGACTAGCATTCCAAGAGACCCAGTACTTC	TRBV7-9	TRBJ2-5	TRBD2	NA
CACSSRTGPSYNEQFF	TGTGCCTGCTCATCCCGGACAGGGCCTTCCTACAATGAGCAGTTCTTC	TRBV18	TRBJ2-1	TRBD1	NA
CASSPGTANGYTF	TGCGCCAGCAGCCCCGGGACGGCGAATGGCTACACCTTC	TRBV5-1	TRBJ1-2	NA	few
CASAKVNRVETQYF	TGCGCCAGTGCGAAAGTTAACAGGGTCGAGACCCAGTACTTC	TRBV10-2	TRBJ2-5	NA	NA
CSVDSMNTEAFF	TGCAGCGTCGATTCCATGAACACTGAAGCTTTCTTT	TRBV29-1	TRBJ1-1	NA	NA
CASSLASYTIYF	TGTGCCAGCAGTTTAGCGAGCTACACCATATATTTT	TRBV12-3/TRBV12-4	TRBJ1-3	NA	few
CASSQGTDTVTDTQYF	TGTGCCAGCAGCCAAGGCACCGACACTGTCACAGATACGCAGTATTTT	TRBV4-2	TRBJ2-3	NA	NA
CATSDLQRMGSNEQFF	TGTGCCACCAGTGATTTGCAGAGGATGGGGTCCAATGAGCAGTTCTTC	TRBV24-1	TRBJ2-1	NA	few
CASSPYTGVGYGYTF	TGTGCCAGCAGCCCCTATACAGGGGTCGGCTATGGCTACACCTTC	TRBV27	TRBJ1-2	TRBD1	NA
CASSPATGIREQFF	TGTGCCAGCAGTCCCGCGACAGGCATACGGGAGCAGTTCTTC	TRBV28	TRBJ2-1	NA	many
CASSPSSWPLGNEQFF	TGTGCCAGCAGCCCTTCTTCCTGGCCTCTAGGTAATGAGCAGTTCTTC	TRBV7-3	TRBJ2-1	NA	few
CASSLSGSRVLWGNQPQHF	TGTGCCAGCAGTTTATCTGGCAGTCGAGTCCTATGGGGCAATCAGCCCCAGCATTTT	TRBV27	TRBJ1-5	NA	NA
CASSPLANYEQYF	TGTGCCAGCAGTCCATTGGCCAATTACGAGCAGTACTTC	TRBV12-3/TRBV12-4	TRBJ2-7	NA	many
CIASPPGKNTEAFF	TGCATTGCTAGCCCCCCGGGGAAGAACACTGAAGCTTTCTTT	TRBV20-1	TRBJ1-1	NA	NA
CASSQPGRYGYTF	TGTGCCAGCAGCCAACCAGGGCGCTATGGCTACACCTTC	TRBV3-1	TRBJ1-2	NA	NA
CASSSVSGVGYF	TGTGCCAGCAGTTCCGTGTCTGGGGTAGGGTATTTT	TRBV6-2/TRBV6-3	TRBJ2-3	NA	few